This T cell receptor beta chain was documented in a study of T cells in Graves' hyperthyroidism and ophthalmopathy. Germline V gives CDR1 SGHVS, CDR2 FQNEAQ. The CDR3 extends over 15 amino acids. J was trimmed by 6 bases and V by 3 bases; bases with no gene match: 8. RNA transcripts were the template for amplifying TCR beta CDR3 regions. Researchers ran a first-round RT-PCR on the TCR CDR3 using the HTBI primer set. In TCRdb, the multiplex PCR reads were re-called with MiXCR into one record per CDR3 protein. The sample records about 300,000 distinct CDR3 sequences, roughly an eighth being singletons. At least ten counts were recorded for this clonotype.

The V and J genes are TRBV7-8 and TRBJ1-5; 7 positions match TRBD1. Sequencing was performed on blood. This clonotype originated in a woman in her thirties or forties with Graves' hyperthyroidism. The CDR3 here is CASSFLTGIGQPQHF. The CDR3 coding sequence is TGTGCCAGCAGCTTCCTGACAGGGATCGGTCAGCCCCAGCATTTT.